Presented here are 6 T cell receptor beta chains from one specimen sequenced in a study of patients and donors after allogeneic stem cell transplantation. TCRdb fed the RT-PCR reads into MiXCR, producing one record per CDR3 protein. The repertoire holds 25,000 to 30,000 distinct CDR3 sequences, with 7% to 8.5% as singletons. Sequencing was carried out using blood, either unsorted or a sorted T cell fraction (not recorded which). These TCRs come from a human donor who was either an allogeneic HSCT recipient or a stem cell or donor lymphocyte infusion donor (not recorded which). It is not recorded whose cells these are; they may come from a transplant donor.

This clonotype was picked up many times. The chain is built from TRBV2 and TRBJ2-7, with TRBD2 matching over 7 bases. The CDR3 has 15 amino acids. Trimming cost V 4 bases and J 9 bases; bases outside gene matches: 15. The germline gives CDR1 SNHLY, CDR2 FYNNEI. CDR3 protein: CASSVRRELVGGQYF. The CDR3 DNA follows: TGTGCCAGCAGTGTACGGCGGGAGCTTGTAGGAGGGCAGTACTTC.

This clonotype was counted at least ten times. The genes are TRBV28 and TRBJ2-1; 7 bases line up with TRBD2. CDR1 and CDR2 (germline): MDHEN, SYDVKM. Trimming removed 4 bases from V and 4 bases from J; junction bases left unmatched: 4. The CDR3 loop spans 14 amino acids. Written as DNA, the CDR3 is TGTGCCAGCAGTTCGGGACTATTATACAATGAGCAGTTCTTC. Translated, it gives CASSSGLLYNEQFF.

This chain links TRBV5-1 with TRBJ2-1; no clear D. V was trimmed by 1 base and J by 7 bases, leaving 15 bases between them. The CDR3 is made up of 15 amino acids. The germline CDR1 and CDR2 sequences are SGHRS and YFSETQ. This CDR3 reads CASSLNLGSWNEQFF. CDR3 nucleotide sequence: TGCGCCAGCAGCTTGAACCTAGGGTCCTGGAATGAGCAGTTCTTC.

This clonotype occurred many times. J is TRBJ1-2 and V is TRBV3-1; TRBD1 aligns across 8 bases. The V and J ends lost 5 bases and 8 bases, in that order; junction bases with no gene match: 13. The CDR3 length is 15 residues. CDR1 is LGHDT, CDR2 YNNKEL, per germline (reference sequence). The CDR3 reads CASSYSGTGVGGYTF. CDR3 in DNA: TGTGCCAGCAGCTACTCCGGGACAGGAGTGGGAGGCTACACCTTC. The full variable domain, completed using reference TRBV3-1 and TRBJ1-2, is DTAVSQTPKYLVTQMGNDKSIKCEQNLGHDTMYWYKQDSKKFLKIMFSYNNKELIINETVPNRFSPKSPDKAHLNLHINSLELGDSAVYFCASSYSGTGVGGYTFGSGTRLTVV.

The V and J genes are TRBV10-3 and TRBJ1-4, with a weak D call TRBD1 (6 bases). Trimming took off 7 bases at V and 7 bases at J, with 16 bases between the two ends. CDR3 size: 14 residues. Germline V gene lookup returns CDR1 ENHRY and CDR2 SYGVKD. This CDR3 is CAINLTGWGEKLFF. CDR3 in DNA: TGTGCCATCAACCTGACAGGATGGGGTGAAAAACTGTTTTTT.

This clonotype turned up a few times. The chain is built from TRBV18 and TRBJ2-3, with 8 bases lining up with TRBD2. In germline, CDR1 is KGHSH, CDR2 LQKENI. Germline trimming cut 2 bases from V and 1 base from J; bases unmatched to any gene: 8. CDR3 length equals 17 residues. In DNA form, the CDR3 reads TGTGCCAGCTCACCATTGCCGGGAGGGCCGGGCACAGATACGCAGTATTTT. This codes for CASSPLPGGPGTDTQYF.